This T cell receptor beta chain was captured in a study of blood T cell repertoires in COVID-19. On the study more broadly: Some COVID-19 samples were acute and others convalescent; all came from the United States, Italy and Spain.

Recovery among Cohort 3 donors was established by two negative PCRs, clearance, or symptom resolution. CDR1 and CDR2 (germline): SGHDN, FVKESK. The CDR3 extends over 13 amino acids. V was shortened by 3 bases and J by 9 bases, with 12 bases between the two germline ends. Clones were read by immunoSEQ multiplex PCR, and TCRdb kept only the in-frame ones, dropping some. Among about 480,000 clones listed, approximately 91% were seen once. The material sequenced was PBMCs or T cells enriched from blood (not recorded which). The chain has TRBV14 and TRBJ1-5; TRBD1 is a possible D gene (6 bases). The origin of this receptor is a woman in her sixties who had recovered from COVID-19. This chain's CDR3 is CASSQTRGTPQHF. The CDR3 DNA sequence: TGTGCCAGCAGCCAGACCAGGGGAACGCCCCAGCATTTT.